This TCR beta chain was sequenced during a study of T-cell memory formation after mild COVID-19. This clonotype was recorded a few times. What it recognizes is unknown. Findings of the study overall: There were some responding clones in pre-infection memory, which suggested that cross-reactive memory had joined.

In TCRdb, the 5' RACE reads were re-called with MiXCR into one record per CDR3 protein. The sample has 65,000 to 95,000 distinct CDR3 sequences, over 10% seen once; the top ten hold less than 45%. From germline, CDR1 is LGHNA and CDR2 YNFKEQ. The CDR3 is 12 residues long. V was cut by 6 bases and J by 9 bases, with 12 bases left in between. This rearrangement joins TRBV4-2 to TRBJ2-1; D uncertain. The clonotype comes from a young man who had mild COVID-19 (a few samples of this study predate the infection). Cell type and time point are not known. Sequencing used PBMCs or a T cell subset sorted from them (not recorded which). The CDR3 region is CASSQIPSEQFF. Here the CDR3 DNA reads TGTGCCAGCAGTCAGATCCCGTCTGAGCAGTTCTTC.